This T cell receptor beta chain appears in the sequencing data of a study of blood T cell repertoires in COVID-19. TCRdb keeps only in-frame clones here, not all; method: immunoSEQ multiplex PCR. The sample lists around 200,000 clones, around 87% occurring once. The CDR3 contains 14 residues. Unmatched junction bases numbered 2, after V lost 3 bases and J lost 8 bases. Germline CDR1 SGHAT, CDR2 FQNNGV. This receptor was taken from a man aged 60 to 69 who had recovered from COVID-19. Material: peripheral blood. The chain carries TRBV11-2 and TRBJ1-4, with 11 bases aligning to TRBD1. Here the CDR3 reads CASSLDRGREKLFF. The CDR3 nucleotides read TGTGCCAGCAGCTTGGACAGGGGGCGAGAAAAACTGTTTTTT.